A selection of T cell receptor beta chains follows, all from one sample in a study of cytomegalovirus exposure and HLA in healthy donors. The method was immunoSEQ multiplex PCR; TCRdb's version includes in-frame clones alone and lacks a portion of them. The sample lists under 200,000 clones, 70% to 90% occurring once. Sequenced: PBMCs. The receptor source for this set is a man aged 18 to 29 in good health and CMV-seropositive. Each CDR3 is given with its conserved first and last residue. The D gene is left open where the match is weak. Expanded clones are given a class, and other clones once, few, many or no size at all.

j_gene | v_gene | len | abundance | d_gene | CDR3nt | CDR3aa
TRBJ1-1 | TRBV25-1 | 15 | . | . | TGTGCCAGCAGTGAACCAGGGGCCGGCGACACTGAAGCTTTCTTT | CASSEPGAGDTEAFF
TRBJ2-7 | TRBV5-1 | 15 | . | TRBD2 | TGCGCCAGCAGCTTGGCCCTGGGACTAGCGGGGGAGCAGTACTTC | CASSLALGLAGEQYF
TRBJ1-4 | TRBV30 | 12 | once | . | TGTGCCTGGAGGTTAGACAGTGAAAAACTGTTTTTT | CAWRLDSEKLFF
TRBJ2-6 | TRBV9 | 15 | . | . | TGTGCCAGCAGCGTATGGGCCTCTGGGGCCAACGTCCTGACTTTC | CASSVWASGANVLTF
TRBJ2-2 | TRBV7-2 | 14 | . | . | TGTGCCAGCAGCTCACGGGGATCCACCGGGGAGCTGTTTTTT | CASSSRGSTGELFF
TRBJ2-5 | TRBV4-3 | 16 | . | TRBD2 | TGCGCCAGCAGTCCTAGCGGGGACTCCGGGGAGGAGACCCAGTACTTC | CASSPSGDSGEETQYF
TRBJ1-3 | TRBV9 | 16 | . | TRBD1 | TGTGCCAGCAGCCCCCGGACAGGGGGCCTGGGAAACACCATATATTTT | CASSPRTGGLGNTIYF
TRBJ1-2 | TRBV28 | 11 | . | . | TGTGCCAGCAGCCCGAGGGAGGGCTACACCTTC | CASSPREGYTF
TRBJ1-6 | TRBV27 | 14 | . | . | TGTGCCAGCAGTTCGGCCCCGGGGATCTCACCCCTCCACTTT | CASSSAPGISPLHF
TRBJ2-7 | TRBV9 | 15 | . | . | TGTGCCAGCAGCGTAGGCTCAGACAGTGCCTACGAGCAGTACTTC | CASSVGSDSAYEQYF
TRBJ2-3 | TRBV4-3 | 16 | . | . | TGCGCCAGCAGCCAAGTTCTTGCGGGTGAGACAGATACGCAGTATTTT | CASSQVLAGETDTQYF
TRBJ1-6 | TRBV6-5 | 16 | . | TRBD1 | TGTGCCAGCAGTTACTCCCAGACAGGGTATAATTCACCCCTCCACTTT | CASSYSQTGYNSPLHF
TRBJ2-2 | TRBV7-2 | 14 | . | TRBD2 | TGTGCCAGCACCTTCCGGACTAGCACCGGGGAGCTGTTTTTT | CASTFRTSTGELFF
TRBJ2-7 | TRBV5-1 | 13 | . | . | TGCGCCAGCAGATCAGCGGCGGCCTACGAGCGGTACTTC | CASRSAAAYERYF
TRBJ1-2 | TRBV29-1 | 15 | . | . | TGCAGCGTTGGATTGGAGCAGCTGACTAACTATGGCTACACCTTC | CSVGLEQLTNYGYTF
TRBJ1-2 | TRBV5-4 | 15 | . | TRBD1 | TGTGCCAGCAGCCACGGACAGGCAGCTAACTATGGCTACACCTTC | CASSHGQAANYGYTF
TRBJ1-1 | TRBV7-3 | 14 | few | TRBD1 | TGTGCCAGCAGCTCCCAGGGGGCGAGCACTGAAGCTTTCTTT | CASSSQGASTEAFF
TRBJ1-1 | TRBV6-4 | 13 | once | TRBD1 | TGTGCCAGCAGAATGACAGGGGAAACTGAAGCTTTCTTT | CASRMTGETEAFF
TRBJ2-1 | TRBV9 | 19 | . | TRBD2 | TGTGCCAGCAGCCAAAAGACTAGCGGGGGATTGGGGTACTACAATGAGCAGTTCTTC | CASSQKTSGGLGYYNEQFF
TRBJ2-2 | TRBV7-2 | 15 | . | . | TGTGCCAGCAGCTTAAAGAAAGGGGGCACCGGGGAGCTGTTTTTT | CASSLKKGGTGELFF
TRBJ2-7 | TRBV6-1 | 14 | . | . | TGTGCCAGCAGTGGGACAAGTCTTACCTACGAGCAGTACTTC | CASSGTSLTYEQYF
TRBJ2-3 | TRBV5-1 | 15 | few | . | TGCGCCAGCAGCTGGGGAGAGCTTCGGACAGATACGCAGTATTTT | CASSWGELRTDTQYF
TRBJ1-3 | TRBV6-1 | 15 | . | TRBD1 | TGTGCCAGCAGTGAGCTGACAGGGTCTCGAAACACCATATATTTT | CASSELTGSRNTIYF
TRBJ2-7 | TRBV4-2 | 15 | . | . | TGTGCCAGCAGCCAAATAGGGGCGAGTGGCTACGAGCAGTACTTC | CASSQIGASGYEQYF
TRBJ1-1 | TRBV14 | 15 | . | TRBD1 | TGTGCCAGCAGCCAAGCAGCAGGGGGTAACACTGAAGCTTTCTTT | CASSQAAGGNTEAFF
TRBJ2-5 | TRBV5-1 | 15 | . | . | TGCGCCAGCAGCTTGGCGGTACAGTCCCAAGAGACCCAGTACTTC | CASSLAVQSQETQYF
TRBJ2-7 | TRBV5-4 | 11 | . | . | TGTGCCAGCAGACAGGGCACCGAGCAGTACTTC | CASRQGTEQYF
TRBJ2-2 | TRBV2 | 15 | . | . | TGTGCCACCCGCGCTAAACCGGGGAACACCGGGGAGCTGTTTTTT | CATRAKPGNTGELFF
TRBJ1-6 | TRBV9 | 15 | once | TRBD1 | TGTGCCAGCAGCCCCACCCCAGGGGGCAATTCACCCCTCCACTTT | CASSPTPGGNSPLHF
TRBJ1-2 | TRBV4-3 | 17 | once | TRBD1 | TGCGCCAGCAGCCAAGATTGGGGCAGGGGGCTATTTGGTGGCTACACCTTC | CASSQDWGRGLFGGYTF
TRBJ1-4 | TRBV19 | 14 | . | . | TGTGCCAGTAGTATCTCATTTCAGGGTGAAAAACTGTTTTTT | CASSISFQGEKLFF
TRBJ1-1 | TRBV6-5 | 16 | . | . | TGTGCCAGCAGTTACTCGGTCGCGGGCTCGAGAACTGAAGCTTTCTTT | CASSYSVAGSRTEAFF
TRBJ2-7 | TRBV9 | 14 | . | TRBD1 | TGTGCCAGCAGCGCGACAGGGAACTCCTACGAGCAGTACTTC | CASSATGNSYEQYF
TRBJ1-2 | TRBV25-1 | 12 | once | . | TGTGCCAGCAGTGGAGCCCGCGGGGGCTACACCTTC | CASSGARGGYTF
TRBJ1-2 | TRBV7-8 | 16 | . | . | TGTGCCAGCAGCTTAGCGCGATGGGAAGGGAGGGGTGGCTACACCTTC | CASSLARWEGRGGYTF
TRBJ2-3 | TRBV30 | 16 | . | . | TGTGCCTGGAGTGGGGGGACTCAGCCAAGGACAGATACGCAGTATTTT | CAWSGGTQPRTDTQYF
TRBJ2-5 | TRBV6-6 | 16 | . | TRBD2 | TGTGCCAGCAGTCGTTCGCCGGGACTAGCGGGGGAGACCCAGTACTTC | CASSRSPGLAGETQYF
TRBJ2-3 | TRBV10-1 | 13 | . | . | TGCGCCAGCAGTGAACAATTTACAGATACGCAGTATTTT | CASSEQFTDTQYF
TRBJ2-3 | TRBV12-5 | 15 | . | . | TGTGCGTCGAGTCGGGGTAGCGAGGGCACAGATACGCAGTATTTT | CASSRGSEGTDTQYF
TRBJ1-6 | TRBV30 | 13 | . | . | TGTGCCTACGTGGGGGGTGGGACGGCACCCCTCCACTTT | CAYVGGGTAPLHF
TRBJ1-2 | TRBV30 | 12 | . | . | TGTGCCTGGACTGTGGGAGTTTATGGCTACACCTTC | CAWTVGVYGYTF
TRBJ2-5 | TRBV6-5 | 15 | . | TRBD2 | TGTGCCAGCAGCTCGACTAGCGGGGGGGTTGAGACCCAGTACTTC | CASSSTSGGVETQYF
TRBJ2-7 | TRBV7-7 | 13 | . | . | TGTGCCAGCAGCTTCGGGGAATCCTACGAGCAGTACTTC | CASSFGESYEQYF
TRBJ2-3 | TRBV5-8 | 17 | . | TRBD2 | TGTGCCAGCATGAAACTAGCGGGGGGGCAAGTGGAAGATACGCAGTATTTT | CASMKLAGGQVEDTQYF
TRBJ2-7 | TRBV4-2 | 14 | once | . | TGTGCCAGCAGCCATCCCGGGACTGGCTACGAGCAGTACTTC | CASSHPGTGYEQYF
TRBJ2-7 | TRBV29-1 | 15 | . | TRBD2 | TGCAGCGTTGGGGCCCGACTAGCGGGGGACGGGGAGCAGTACTTC | CSVGARLAGDGEQYF
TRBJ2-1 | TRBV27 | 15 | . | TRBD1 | TGTGCCAGCAATCCAGGACAGGCCCGAGGCAATGAGCAGTTCTTC | CASNPGQARGNEQFF
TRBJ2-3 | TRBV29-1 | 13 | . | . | TGCAGCGTTGACGTACAGAGCGGAGATACGCAGTATTTT | CSVDVQSGDTQYF
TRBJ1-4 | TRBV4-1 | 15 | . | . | TGCGCCAGCAGTCAAGTATTGGCAGTTAATGAAAAACTGTTTTTT | CASSQVLAVNEKLFF
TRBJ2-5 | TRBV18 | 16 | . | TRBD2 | TGTGCCAGCTCACCAGTTCGGATAGCGGGGGGCGAGACCCAGTACTTC | CASSPVRIAGGETQYF